This T cell receptor beta chain stems from a study of T-cell reconstitution after alpha-beta-depleted transplantation in children. A TCRbeta library incorporating unique molecular identifiers was prepared. TCRdb recomputed calls from the PCR reads with MiXCR, one row per CDR3 protein. The sample records about 980,000 distinct CDR3 sequences, roughly 29% being singletons. Trimming took 3 bases from V and 3 from J, leaving 15 bases between them. This CDR3 contains 15 residues. The germline V gene has CDR1 MDHEN and CDR2 SYDVKM. The sample was PBMCs, mostly from graft donor cells, taken 360 days after TCRalphabeta/CD19-depleted stem cell transplant. The chain carries TRBV28 and TRBJ2-7; D assignment may be TRBD1 or TRBD2 (5 bases each). This receptor was obtained from a boy under two years old who had a stem cell transplant for SCID, so the T cells may come from the graft donor. The CDR3 region has the DNA TGTGCCAGCAGTTTCCGGGGCGTGACGAACTACGAGCAGTACTTC. Its translation is CASSFRGVTNYEQYF.